This TCR beta chain was observed in a study of T-cell reconstitution after alpha-beta-depleted transplantation in children. Study results and caveats: Several hundred expanded graft clones reportedly were the source of alpha-beta T cells about two months after transplant. Elevated TCRbeta diversity at day 60 was traced, in some patients, to surviving recipient T cells and thymic progenitors. Newly made T cells mostly supplied T-cell counts and diversity one year after transplant.

The TCRbeta library was prepared with unique molecular identifiers. MiXCR was run by TCRdb on the PCR reads, yielding one entry per CDR3 protein. There are about 350,000 distinct CDR3 sequences in the sample; 15% to 20% occur only once, and roughly 41% lies in the top ten. Germline V gives CDR1 KGHSH, CDR2 LQKENI. Trimming removed 0 bases from V and 9 bases from J, with 6 bases in between. The CDR3 spans 12 residues. Of note for this clonotype: Its antigen is currently unknown.

The rearrangement joins TRBV18 to TRBJ1-5; no clear D gene. Here the sequenced sample was PBMCs, mostly from graft donor cells, taken 360 days after TCRalphabeta/CD19-depleted stem cell transplant. The sequence came from a male patient aged 2 to 10 who had a stem cell transplant for acute lymphoblastic leukemia, so the T cells may come from the graft donor. The CDR3 here is CASSPPEGPQHF. The CDR3 DNA reads as TGTGCCAGCTCACCACCTGAGGGGCCCCAGCATTTT.